What follows describes a single T cell receptor (beta chain). Antigen: not known. This sample is part of a study of tumor-infiltrating lymphocytes in primary liver carcinoma. For the study at large: The patients, men and women alike, were aged 30 to 69 years. Read depth, roughly 3.5 to 8 million productive TCRbeta reads, did not differ significantly between tissues.

The V gene's germline CDR1 is LGHNA and CDR2 YSLEER. The CDR3 loop spans 19 amino acids. With V trimmed by 0 bases and J by 2 bases, 12 bases remained unmatched. Production of TCR beta cDNA used around 500 ng total RNA together with a constant-region primer. Generation of the TCR beta libraries relied on three nested multiplex PCR rounds using slightly modified ARM-PCR. Each of the first two PCR rounds ran approximately 11 cycles with TRBV1-TRBV30 forward and C-beta reverse primers. MiXCR was run by TCRdb on the multiplex PCR reads, yielding one entry per CDR3 protein. Here the sample spans 50,000 to 70,000 distinct CDR3 sequences, around 64% being singletons. Extraction of RNA together with DNA used roughly 18-32 mg of unsorted bulk tissue. Surgeons treated the primary liver carcinoma of the patients by surgical resection. Overall study results and limits: Found in all five tumor regions were only about 7.5-24% of top clones.

The sequence was obtained from a man aged 40-50 years with primary liver carcinoma and hepatitis B virus infection. The genes are TRBV4-3 and TRBJ2-3; 9 bases fit TRBD2. The sample taken for sequencing was liver tumor tissue from sampling region 2. Regarding subset: tumor region T2, inferior pole. CDR3: CASSQELESRTSVTDTQYF. In DNA, the CDR3 is TGCGCCAGCAGCCAAGAACTGGAATCGCGGACTAGCGTCACAGATACGCAGTATTTT.